Listed here is a single TCR beta chain. V lost 1 base to trimming and J lost 5 bases, with 14 bases between them. The germline V gene has CDR1 LGHDT and CDR2 YNNKEL (reference sequence). CDR3 size: 15 residues. Libraries were prepared by immunoSEQ multiplex PCR; TCRdb keeps only in-frame clonotypes and omits some of them. The sample has about 160,000 clones, about 83% seen once; the top ten hold more than 11%. The data are from a study of blood T cell repertoires in COVID-19. The chain combines TRBV3-1 (or the pseudogene TRBV3-2) with TRBJ2-5; tentative D call: TRBD2 (5 bases). The TCR was taken from a woman aged 80 or over with acute or convalescent COVID-19. Sequencing was done on a sample of peripheral blood. CDR3 loop: CASSQGFPGTETQYF. CDR3 bases: TGTGCCAGCAGCCAAGGGTTTCCGGGAACGGAGACCCAGTACTTC.